Included here is one T cell receptor (beta chain) sequence, with context. Its cognate antigen is unknown. From RNA transcripts, TCR beta CDR3 regions were amplified. The study used the HTBI primer set for a first-round RT-PCR of the TCR CDR3. One entry per CDR3 protein, called by TCRdb with MiXCR from the multiplex PCR reads. Here the sample spans about 710,000 distinct CDR3 sequences, around 17% being singletons. The CDR3 has 13 amino acids. V was pared by 5 bases and J by 9 bases, with 13 bases between. Germline CDR1 is KGHSH and CDR2 is LQKENI. The data derive from a study of T cells in Graves' hyperthyroidism and ophthalmopathy. Graves' hyperthyroidism showing no ophthalmopathy progression within 18 months was considered stable. Orbital computed tomography and thyroid ultrasound, together with serum TRAb and thyroxine and clinical symptoms, were used for diagnoses. General observations from the study: Also found in blood were most expanded thyroid clonotypes above 0.001. The authors' 13 V-J model separated ophthalmopathy from stable hyperthyroidism.

The gene calls are TRBV18 and TRBJ2-2; maybe TRBD2 (6 bases). The TCR comes from a young man with Graves' hyperthyroidism. The material sequenced was blood. The CDR3 DNA reads TGTGCCAGCTCAACGGGACTCGAAAGGGAGCTGTTTTTT. It codes for CASSTGLERELFF.